The 17 T cell receptor beta chains in this list originate from one sample, sequenced in a study of human T cells and chemical hapten exposure. Time point noted: patch test 3, about 24 weeks after DPC sensitization. Specified treatment: therapeutic diphenylcyclopropenone sensitization with weekly scalp DPC. TCRdb independently ran MiXCR on the RACE reads; one entry per CDR3 protein. Here the sample spans about 90,000 distinct CDR3 sequences, approximately 11% being singletons. The sequencing here drew on whole blood, taken in connection with sensitization to the hapten diphenylcyclopropenone (DPC). These receptors originate from a woman aged 30 to 39 with alopecia areata. Some clones in this sample may be carry-over from other donors' samples.

This clonotype was detected ten times or more. V is TRBV2 and J is TRBJ2-3, with 7 bases matching TRBD2. The V and J ends lost 1 base and 5 bases, in that order; junction bases with no gene match: 9. The CDR3 length is 16 residues. The germline CDR1 and CDR2 sequences are SNHLY and FYNNEI. CDR3 sequence (DNA): TGTGCCAGCAGTGAAGACAGAATAGCGGGTTTAGATACGCAGTATTTT. This gives the protein CASSEDRIAGLDTQYF.

This clonotype occurred many times. The CDR3 here is CSVGGGNQPQHF. The DNA for the CDR3 is TGCAGCGTTGGAGGGGGCAATCAGCCCCAGCATTTT. The chain has TRBV29-1 and TRBJ1-5; tentative D call: TRBD1 (5 bases). This CDR3 has 12 residues. Trimming cost V 4 bases and J 2 bases, with 6 bases left between them. Germline CDR1 and CDR2: SQVTM and ANQGSEA.

The rearrangement links TRBV4-2 to TRBJ1-4; tentatively, D is TRBD1 (6 bases). V lost 3 bases to trimming and J lost 8 bases, with 10 bases between them. CDR3 length equals 13 residues. Germline V lookup: CDR1 LGHNA, CDR2 YNFKEQ. In DNA, the CDR3 is TGTGCCAGCAGCCAGGGGGCGACCGAAAAACTGTTTTTT. Encoded protein: CASSQGATEKLFF.

The rearrangement uses TRBV4-1 and TRBJ1-4; D unclear. Trimming removed 4 bases from V and 8 bases from J, with 17 bases in between. The CDR3 has 15 amino acids. Germline V gene lookup returns CDR1 MGHRA and CDR2 YSYEKL. The CDR3 coding sequence is TGCGCCAGCAGCCGATATATGTACGGGAAGGAAAAACTGTTTTTT. This sequence encodes CASSRYMYGKEKLFF.

This clonotype was counted only a few times. CDR3 residues: CASSYDEPAGVRGYTF. The DNA of the CDR3 is TGTGCCAGCAGTTACGACGAGCCTGCCGGCGTTCGGGGCTACACCTTC. This chain links TRBV6-2 or TRBV6-3 with TRBJ1-2; D gene unclear. CDR1 MNHEY and CDR2 SVGEGT come from the germline V gene. CDR3 length: 16 residues. Trimming removed 2 bases at V and 8 bases at J, with 21 bases between.

This clonotype was found many times. A junction end diverges from the germline sequence, so it may reflect a read error. This sequence joins TRBV12-3 or TRBV12-4 and TRBJ2-2; D possibly corresponds to TRBD1 (6 bases). This CDR3 has 16 amino acids. The CDR3 spells CASKIGTSWNTGELFF. CDR3 nucleotide sequence: TGTGCGAGCAAGATTGGGACATCATGGAACACCGGGGAGCTGTTTTTT.

This clonotype was detected many times. V is TRBV18 and J is TRBJ1-3; no reliable D call. The CDR3 is made up of 16 amino acids. With 3 bases removed from V and 0 bases from J, the gap between germline ends came to 12 bases. Germline values: CDR1 KGHSH, CDR2 LQKENI. The CDR3 DNA sequence: TGTGCCAGCTCACCCACGTTACAGTACTCTGGAAACACCATATATTTT. Its translation: CASSPTLQYSGNTIYF.

In this sample, this clonotype turned up many times. V gene TRBV4-3 combines with J gene TRBJ1-4; TRBD1 matches at 7 bases. CDR3 length equals 17 residues. J gave up 8 bases and V 0 bases, and 12 bases lay outside the gene matches. Germline V lookup: CDR1 LGHNA, CDR2 YSLEER. The CDR3 DNA reads TGCGCCAGCAGCCAAGAGGGCCCAGGGTCAGGGGGAGAAAAACTGTTTTTT. Amino acid sequence: CASSQEGPGSGGEKLFF.

This clonotype has a count of ten or more. The chain has TRBV6-6 and TRBJ2-7; D gene unclear. Trimming shortened V by 0 bases and J by 6 bases, and 15 bases separated the two germline ends. CDR3 length equals 15 residues. Germline V gene data show CDR1 as MNHNY and CDR2 as SVGAGI (reference sequence). In nucleotides, the CDR3 is TGTGCCAGCAGTTACTCGAGATTCGCCGCGTCCGAGCAGTACTTC. This translates into CASSYSRFAASEQYF.

This clonotype was recorded at least ten times. This chain uses TRBV10-2 with TRBJ2-6; D is possibly TRBD2 (6 bases). The V and J ends lost 4 bases and 0 bases respectively, with 13 bases between them. Germline loops: CDR1 WSHSY, CDR2 SAAADI. This CDR3 is 17 amino acids long. CDR3 sequence: CASSVGLAPSGANVLTF. The CDR3 coding sequence is TGCGCCAGCAGTGTCGGTCTAGCGCCCTCTGGGGCCAACGTCCTGACTTTC.

The rearrangement joins TRBV29-1 to TRBJ2-1, with no clear D. Germline CDR1 and CDR2: SQVTM and ANQGSEA. V gave up 7 bases and J gave up 0 bases, with 7 bases separating them. There are 12 residues in the CDR3. The DNA for the CDR3 is TGCAGCGGTACATCCTCCTACAATGAGCAGTTCTTC. Encoded protein: CSGTSSYNEQFF.

In this sample, this clonotype turned up a few times. V gene TRBV11-2 combines with J gene TRBJ2-1; 11 bases are a match to TRBD2. Germline V gene sequence: CDR1 SGHAT, CDR2 FQNNGV. The CDR3 extends over 18 amino acids. V shed 3 bases and J 0 bases; nucleotides not matched to a gene: 7. The CDR3 loop is CASSFGLAGGSSYNEQFF. CDR3 in DNA: TGTGCCAGCAGCTTTGGGCTAGCGGGGGGAAGCTCCTACAATGAGCAGTTCTTC.

In this sample, this clonotype turned up a few times. The chain recombines TRBV5-1 with TRBJ2-1; D tentatively reads TRBD1 or TRBD2 (5 bases each). The CDR3 loop spans 16 amino acids. Germline V gene sequence: CDR1 SGHRS, CDR2 YFSETQ. V was clipped by 0 bases and J by 0 bases, with 10 bases between them. The CDR3 loop is CASSLDGATSYNEQFF. The CDR3 DNA reads TGCGCCAGCAGCTTGGACGGGGCCACCTCCTACAATGAGCAGTTCTTC. The whole variable domain, filled in from reference TRBV5-1 and TRBJ2-1, reads KAGVTQTPRYLIKTRGQQVTLSCSPISGHRSVSWYQQTPGQGLQFLFEYFSETQRNKGNFPGRFSGRQFSNSRSEMNVSTLELGDSALYLCASSLDGATSYNEQFFGPGTRLTVL.

The rearrangement joins TRBV6-5 to TRBJ1-1; no reliable D call. The germline V gene encodes CDR1 MNHEY and CDR2 SVGAGI. CDR3 length: 14 amino acids. The V and J ends lost 2 bases and 6 bases respectively, with 13 bases between them. The CDR3 loop is CASSYGVLLAEAFF. Here the CDR3 DNA reads TGTGCCAGCAGTTACGGCGTCTTATTAGCTGAAGCTTTCTTT.

This clonotype has only a few counts. The V and J genes are TRBV2 and TRBJ1-4; D perhaps matches TRBD1 (6 bases). V was shortened by 7 bases and J by 5 bases, with 17 bases between the two germline ends. The CDR3 contains 15 residues. Germline CDR1 SNHLY, CDR2 FYNNEI. The CDR3 DNA sequence: TGTGCCAGCAACCTTCCAGGGGTTGTCAATGAAAAACTGTTTTTT. Amino acids: CASNLPGVVNEKLFF.

This chain links TRBV28 with TRBJ2-7; the D gene is possibly TRBD2 (8 bases). Germline-derived CDR1 and CDR2 are MDHEN and SYDVKM. V lost 6 bases to trimming and J lost 2 bases, with 20 bases between them. The CDR3 spans 16 residues. The CDR3 DNA reads as TGTGCCAGCAGCCCCCTCGGGAGGGGGCGCGCCTACGAGCAGTACTTC. Its protein is CASSPLGRGRAYEQYF.

The chain combines TRBV2 with TRBJ1-6; D not certain. CDR3 length: 14 amino acids. V lost 5 bases and J 7 bases, leaving 12 bases between the germline ends. The germline CDR1 and CDR2 sequences are SNHLY and FYNNEI. The CDR3 DNA is TGTGCCAGCAGTCCGGTATTGGGGAATTCACCCCTCCACTTT. Translating gives CASSPVLGNSPLHF.